This paragraph reports one TCR beta chain. Original processing methods: Amplification from reference gene primers served as the basis for estimated nucleated cell counts. Assay: immunoSEQ multiplex PCR; the TCRdb copy retains only in-frame clones and omits some. V and J calls and clone size are copied from that table; D and trimming were computed from the DNA. The sample has around 240,000 clones, 70% to 90% seen once. The data stem from a study of blood T cell repertoires in COVID-19. Overall study: Samples of COVID-19 (acute and convalescent) were obtained from the United States, Italy and Spain. Sources were T cells, B-cell-depleted T cells, or PBMCs; the material itself was cDNA or gDNA.

Germline CDR1 SGHRS, CDR2 YFSETQ. The V and J ends lost 2 bases and 1 base, in that order; junction bases with no gene match: 7. CDR3 length equals 16 residues. The receptor's source is a young woman who had recovered from COVID-19. This sequence joins TRBV5-1 and TRBJ1-1; 8 bases map to TRBD1. Sequences were obtained from peripheral blood. This CDR3 is CASSFLPQGANTEAFF. CDR3 nucleotide sequence: TGCGCCAGCAGCTTCCTCCCCCAGGGGGCGAACACTGAAGCTTTCTTT.